These T cell receptor beta chains were read from a single sample in a study of cytomegalovirus exposure and HLA in healthy donors. Profiled with immunoSEQ multiplex PCR; TCRdb holds only in-frame clones, not every one. The table has around 160,000 clones, around 72% seen once; the top ten hold about 1.3%. Sequences were obtained from PBMCs. These receptors were taken from a middle-aged man in good health and CMV-seronegative. Both conserved end residues are part of each CDR3. A D gene is named only where the DNA matches it firmly. Expanded clones get a size class; other rows say once, few or many, or leave the size out.

>TRBJ1-5|NA|NA|TRBV11-2
TGTGCCAGCAGCTTAGCGGGGGGTCCCCAGCATTTT
CASSLAGGPQHF
>TRBJ2-7|NA|NA|TRBV12-5
TGTGCTACGGGGGGCTACCAAGGCGAGCAGTACTTC
CATGGYQGEQYF
>TRBJ2-6|NA|TRBD2|TRBV19
TGTGCCAGTAGTATAGGGACTAGCGGGGGGGCCGGGGCCAACGTCCTGACTTTC
CASSIGTSGGAGANVLTF
>TRBJ1-5|few|TRBD1|TRBV5-1
TGCGCCAGCAGCAGGACTGGACAGGGGAATCAGCCCCAGCATTTT
CASSRTGQGNQPQHF
>TRBJ2-3|NA|NA|TRBV5-1
TGCGCCAGCAGCCTGGTGGCAGGGCTTCCCACAGATACGCAGTATTTT
CASSLVAGLPTDTQYF
>TRBJ2-2|NA|TRBD1|TRBV7-2
TGTGCCAGCAGCTTGGACAGGTACACCGGGGAGCTGTTTTTT
CASSLDRYTGELFF
>TRBJ1-4|NA|NA|TRBV7-2
TGTGCCAGCAGAAAGGCCGGGACACTTGAAAAACTGTTTTTT
CASRKAGTLEKLFF
>TRBJ2-7|once|NA|TRBV11-2
TGTGCCAGCAGCTTAGGGACAAACGAGCAGTACTTC
CASSLGTNEQYF
>TRBJ2-7|NA|NA|TRBV6-5
TGTGCCAGCAGTTACTCAACGGGTGGCTACGAGCAGTACTTC
CASSYSTGGYEQYF
>TRBJ2-7|NA|NA|TRBV28
TGTGCCAGCAGCCAGACAGGTGGAGAGCAGTACTTC
CASSQTGGEQYF
>TRBJ2-7|NA|TRBD2|TRBV11-2
TGTGCCAGCAGCCCGAACCTAGCGGGGGGTTCCTACGAGCAGTACTTC
CASSPNLAGGSYEQYF
>TRBJ1-1|NA|NA|TRBV10-3
TGTGCCATCGGAGGACGGCTAATGAACACTGAAGCTTTCTTT
CAIGGRLMNTEAFF
>TRBJ1-1|NA|TRBD1|TRBV5-4
TGTGCCAGCAGCTGGACAGGGGGCCCAAACACTGAAGCTTTCTTT
CASSWTGGPNTEAFF
>TRBJ1-4|NA|TRBD1|TRBV28
TGTGCCAGCAGTTTAGCCGGGACAGGCGGCGAAAAACTGTTTTTT
CASSLAGTGGEKLFF
>TRBJ1-3|few|TRBD1|TRBV6-6
TGTGCCAGCAGTACGGGACAGGGCCTAAACACCATATATTTT
CASSTGQGLNTIYF
>TRBJ1-2|NA|TRBD1|TRBV10-3
TGTGCCATCAGGGGACAGGTCCCTGACTATGGCTACACCTTC
CAIRGQVPDYGYTF
>TRBJ2-5|NA|TRBD2|TRBV11-2
TGTGCCAGCAGGCGGGGGGGCCGGGAGACCCAGTACTTC
CASRRGGRETQYF
>TRBJ2-2|NA|TRBD1|TRBV11-2
TGTGCCAGCAGCTTAGGACAGGGGGGGGCCGGGGAGCTGTTTTTT
CASSLGQGGAGELFF
>TRBJ2-1|NA|TRBD2|TRBV27
TGTGCCAGCAGCCGTCGAGGACTAGCAGTGGGTGAGCAGTTCTTC
CASSRRGLAVGEQFF
>TRBJ2-1|NA|NA|TRBV28
TGTGCCAGCGAGGCGAGCTACAATGAGCAGTTCTTC
CASEASYNEQFF
>TRBJ2-7|NA|NA|TRBV4-3
TGCGCCAGCAGCCAAGAGGGCGGGGCGGCGTACTTC
CASSQEGGAAYF
>TRBJ2-2|few|NA|TRBV19
TGTGCCAGCATTGGGACTTCGAACACCGGGGAGCTGTTTTTT
CASIGTSNTGELFF
>TRBJ1-6|few|NA|TRBV6-6
TGTGCCAGCAGTTATGGGCGGGACAATTCACCCCTCCACTTT
CASSYGRDNSPLHF
>TRBJ1-2|NA|NA|TRBV6-1
TGTGCCAGCAGTGAACAGGGTTATATTGGCTACACCTTC
CASSEQGYIGYTF
>TRBJ1-1|NA|TRBD1|TRBV6-1
TGTGCCAGCAGGACAGGGGTCACTGAAGCTTTCTTT
CASRTGVTEAFF
>TRBJ2-1|NA|TRBD2|TRBV5-6
TGTGCCAGCAGCGCGGGACTAGCTGGGAATGAGCAGTTCTTC
CASSAGLAGNEQFF
>TRBJ2-1|few|TRBD1|TRBV6-1
TGTGCCAGCAGTAGGACAGGGCCCTACAATGAGCAGTTCTTC
CASSRTGPYNEQFF
>TRBJ1-1|few|NA|TRBV11-2
TGTGCCAGCTTACTGGAGGGTGGGAACACTGAAGCTTTCTTT
CASLLEGGNTEAFF
>TRBJ1-3|NA|TRBD1|TRBV11-2
TGTGCCAGCAGCCCTGGACAGGGAAGAGATGGAAACACCATATATTTT
CASSPGQGRDGNTIYF
>TRBJ2-3|NA|TRBD2|TRBV11-3
TGTGCCAGCAGCGCGGGGACTAGCGGGGGGTCTAGCACAGATACGCAGTATTTT
CASSAGTSGGSSTDTQYF
>TRBJ2-2|NA|NA|TRBV7-7
TGTGCTAGCAGTCCCGGGGTCGGGCTGACTAATACCGGGGAGCTGTTTTTT
CASSPGVGLTNTGELFF
>TRBJ2-3|NA|NA|TRBV13
TGTGCCAGCAGTTGGAGGGAATACACAGATACGCAGTATTTT
CASSWREYTDTQYF
>TRBJ1-6|NA|NA|TRBV2
TGTGCCAGCAGTGCGGAGGCCGAACCCATTTCACCCCTCCACTTT
CASSAEAEPISPLHF
>TRBJ2-1|NA|TRBD2|TRBV5-1
TGCGCCAGCAGCTTGACTAGCGGGGGGCAGAGTGAGCAGTTCTTC
CASSLTSGGQSEQFF
>TRBJ2-2|few|NA|TRBV21-1
TGTGCCAGCACCACCCCCGGGACCGGGGAGCTGTTTTTT
CASTTPGTGELFF
>TRBJ2-4|NA|NA|TRBV6-1
TGTGCCAGTGGCAGGGCCAAAAACATTCAGTACTTC
CASGRAKNIQYF
>TRBJ1-4|NA|TRBD1|TRBV19
TGTGCCAGTAGTATACGCATATGGGACAGGGTTGAAAAACTGTTTTTT
CASSIRIWDRVEKLFF
>TRBJ2-5|once|TRBD2|TRBV7-9
TGTGCCAGCAGAGTGACTAGCGGGGGGTCTCAAGAGACCCAGTACTTC
CASRVTSGGSQETQYF
>TRBJ2-3|NA|TRBD2|TRBV18
TGTGCCAGCTCACCGACTAGCGGGGGTACAGATACGCAGTATTTT
CASSPTSGGTDTQYF
>TRBJ2-2|NA|NA|TRBV19
TGTGCCAGTAGTGTAACAGGGCACGGGGAGCTGTTTTTT
CASSVTGHGELFF
>TRBJ2-7|NA|NA|TRBV6-1
TGTGCCAGCAGTGTGTCTTGGGGAGGCGAGCAGTACTTC
CASSVSWGGEQYF
>TRBJ2-7|NA|TRBD2|TRBV7-2
TGTGCCAGCAGCGACCCGGGACTAGCGGGGGGGCGGAGGGAGCAGTACTTC
CASSDPGLAGGRREQYF
>TRBJ1-1|few|NA|TRBV5-5
TGTGCCAGCAGCTTACAGGGTAACACTGAAGCTTTCTTT
CASSLQGNTEAFF
>TRBJ1-2|NA|TRBD1|TRBV5-1
TGCGCCAGCAGCTTGGTACAGGGGGGAAACTATGGCTACACCTTC
CASSLVQGGNYGYTF
>TRBJ1-1|NA|NA|TRBV2
NA
CASSTSDRGVAEAFF
>TRBJ2-2|NA|TRBD1|TRBV7-2
TGTGCCAGCAGCTTGGACAGGGAGAGGGGGAACACCGGGGAGCTGTTTTTT
CASSLDRERGNTGELFF
>TRBJ1-4|NA|TRBD1|TRBV10-1
TGCGCCAGCAGCCGGACAGGGGAAGAGGAAAAACTGTTTTTT
CASSRTGEEEKLFF
>TRBJ1-1|NA|NA|TRBV7-2
TGTGCCAGCAGCTCCGTACCGATCGACAGGCTGAACACTGAAGCTTTCTTT
CASSSVPIDRLNTEAFF
>TRBJ1-5|few|NA|TRBV7-6
TGTGCCAGCAGCTTAACGCAGGGCAATCAGCCCCAGCATTTT
CASSLTQGNQPQHF
>TRBJ2-2|few|TRBD2|TRBV11-2
TGTGCCAGCAGCCCGGGACTAGCGGGGAAGGGGGAGCTGTTTTTT
CASSPGLAGKGELFF
>TRBJ1-4|NA|TRBD1|TRBV7-9
TGTGCCAGCAGTTCTCTACAGGGGACTAATGAAAAACTGTTTTTT
CASSSLQGTNEKLFF
>TRBJ2-5|NA|TRBD1|TRBV19
TGTGCCAGTAGTCCCGGGACAGTTCAAGAGACCCAGTACTTC
CASSPGTVQETQYF
>TRBJ2-3|NA|NA|TRBV9
TGTGCCAGCAGCGGACATGCAGATACGCAGTATTTT
CASSGHADTQYF
>TRBJ2-5|NA|NA|TRBV6-5
TGTGCCAGCAGTTACTCAGAACTTAGTGGAGAGACCCAGTACTTC
CASSYSELSGETQYF
>TRBJ2-2|NA|TRBD2|TRBV7-2
TGTGCCAGCAGGTTTAGCGGGCAAAACACCGGGGAGCTGTTTTTT
CASRFSGQNTGELFF
>TRBJ2-1|NA|NA|TRBV7-2
TGTGCCAGCAGCTCCCAGGAATACAATGAGCAGTTCTTC
CASSSQEYNEQFF
>TRBJ1-2|NA|TRBD1|TRBV7-9
TGTGCCAGCAGCTTAGCGGGGACAGCCCTTAACTATGGCTACACCTTC
CASSLAGTALNYGYTF